Following are 18 T cell receptor beta chains from one sample sequenced in a study of blood T cell repertoires in COVID-19 (dated by TCRdb to the early 2020s). Libraries were made using the immunoSEQ multiplex PCR assay. The clones in this table, taken by TCRdb from immuneACCESS, are in-frame only. Not every clone is retained; where verified, under half of the shortfall comes from an unresolved V gene, and the cause of the rest is unknown. The sample table holds some 460,000 clones, of which roughly 87% were seen once. The leading ten clones occupy just under 2% of the sample. The source material was PBMCs or T cells enriched from blood (not recorded which). These receptors were taken from a woman aged 18-29 years with acute COVID-19.

The V gene is TRBV5-5, the J gene TRBJ2-7; the match to TRBD1 covers 7 bases. This CDR3 has 16 amino acids. Germline CDR1 and CDR2: SGHKS and YYEKEE (reference sequence). V trimming: 6 bases; J trimming: 3 bases; junction bases outside the gene matches: 15. CDR3 DNA sequence: TGTGCCAGCACCCAACACACCGGGACAGCTTACTACGAGCAGTACTTC. This encodes CASTQHTGTAYYEQYF.

The chain joins TRBV28 to TRBJ1-4; D is undetermined. Trimming pared 3 bases from V and 8 bases from J, leaving 13 bases between. The CDR3 length is 14 residues. Germline CDR1 and CDR2: MDHEN and SYDVKM. The CDR3 protein is CASSFRPTEEKLFF. CDR3 DNA: TGTGCCAGCAGTTTTCGGCCAACGGAGGAAAAACTGTTTTTT.

This chain joins TRBV7-2 and TRBJ2-7; 15 bases fit TRBD2. With V trimmed by 5 bases and J by 7 bases, 3 bases remained unmatched. Per the germline V gene, CDR1 is SGHTA and CDR2 is FQGNSA. The length of the CDR3 is 14 residues. In DNA, the CDR3 is TGTGCCAGCAGCCCGGGACTAGCGGGAGGAGAGCAGTACTTC. This translates into CASSPGLAGGEQYF.

This clone was recorded a few times. Other DNA sequences in this specimen translate into the identical CDR3. This CDR3 is CSASPGYGYTF. The DNA of the CDR3 is TGCAGTGCTAGTCCGGGATATGGCTACACCTTC. The V gene is TRBV20-1, the J gene TRBJ1-2; D gene unclear. The V gene lost 3 bases and the J gene lost 5 bases, with 7 bases spanning the gap. This CDR3 has 11 residues. Germline assignment: CDR1 DFQATT and CDR2 SNEGSKA (reference sequence).

The chain recombines TRBV2 with TRBJ1-1, with D possibly being TRBD1 (5 bases). V was trimmed by 7 bases and J by 0 bases, leaving 6 bases between them. The germline gives CDR1 SNHLY, CDR2 FYNNEI. CDR3 length equals 12 residues. This CDR3 is CASTGMNTEAFF. The CDR3 region has the DNA TGTGCCAGCACAGGGATGAACACTGAAGCTTTCTTT.

The genes are TRBV27 and TRBJ2-2; tentatively, D is TRBD2 (6 bases). CDR3 length: 16 residues. V lost 4 bases and J lost 5, with 17 bases in between. CDR1 is MNHEY, CDR2 SMNVEV, per germline (reference sequence). DNA for the CDR3: TGTGCCAGCAGTTCTAGCCGGAGGGAAAAGACCGGGGAGCTGTTTTTT. This sequence encodes CASSSSRREKTGELFF.

The chain carries TRBV6-5 and TRBJ1-1; D possibly corresponds to TRBD1 (5 bases). The CDR3 loop spans 14 amino acids. Germline CDR1 and CDR2: MNHEY and SVGAGI. Trimming removed 2 bases at V and 4 bases at J, with 11 bases between. The CDR3 loop reads CASSYAGDGTEAFF. The CDR3 DNA reads as TGTGCCAGCAGTTACGCGGGGGATGGCACTGAAGCTTTCTTT.

CDR3 residues: CASRIYGGQRELDEQFF. CDR3 coding DNA: TGTGCCAGCAGGATATATGGGGGCCAGCGGGAGCTCGATGAGCAGTTCTTC. The chain employs TRBV7-8 and TRBJ2-1; 8 nucleotides line up with TRBD2. The V gene end was trimmed by 6 bases and the J gene end by 8 bases; junction bases not matched to a gene: 18. Germline values: CDR1 SGHVS, CDR2 FQNEAQ. This CDR3 has 17 residues.

The chain combines TRBV14 with TRBJ2-1; the match to TRBD2 covers 11 bases. There are 15 residues in the CDR3. V lost 4 bases, J lost 8 bases, and 7 bases stayed unmatched. Germline lookup yields CDR1 SGHDN and CDR2 FVKESK. CDR3 amino acids: CASSLIAGGPDEQFF. The CDR3 DNA follows: TGTGCCAGCAGCCTTATAGCGGGAGGGCCCGATGAGCAGTTCTTC.

This rearrangement joins TRBV6-1 to TRBJ1-1; D gene uncertain. This CDR3 has 15 amino acids. The V gene's germline CDR1 is MNHNS and CDR2 SASEGT. Trimming took off 2 bases at V and 3 bases at J, with 13 bases between the two ends. CDR3 coding DNA: TGTGCCAGCAGTGAACTTCGCAGGCCCGACACTGAAGCTTTCTTT. Protein product: CASSELRRPDTEAFF.

The chain has TRBV29-1 and TRBJ1-2; possible D gene TRBD1, 5 bases. V shed 6 bases and J shed 7 bases, with 9 bases lying between them. The germline CDR1 and CDR2 sequences are SQVTM and ANQGSEA. The CDR3 spans 10 residues. The CDR3: CSVGEGGYTF. The CDR3 nucleotides are TGCAGCGTGGGGGAGGGTGGCTACACCTTC.

As concerns this clone: The same CDR3 is also encoded by other DNA sequences in this sample. The chain employs TRBV5-1 and TRBJ1-1; D unclear. The germline V gene encodes CDR1 SGHRS and CDR2 YFSETQ. This CDR3 comprises 15 residues. Between the trimmed V and J ends, which lost 0 bases and 0 bases, there was a span of 9 bases. CDR3 nucleotides: TGCGCCAGCAGCTTGGAGGCGGGGATGAACACTGAAGCTTTCTTT. It specifies CASSLEAGMNTEAFF.

This clone appeared once. The rearrangement links TRBV11-3 to TRBJ2-1, with TRBD2 matching over 13 bases. The V gene's germline CDR1 is SGHNT and CDR2 YENEEA. J lost 5 bases, V lost 5 bases, and 3 bases had no gene match. This CDR3 spans 15 amino acids. The CDR3 region is CASSPTSGGNNEQFF. The CDR3 nucleotides read TGTGCCAGCAGCCCGACTAGCGGGGGGAACAATGAGCAGTTCTTC.

The rearrangement links TRBV2 to TRBJ2-7; 7 bases fit TRBD1. Germline V gene data show CDR1 as SNHLY and CDR2 as FYNNEI. V shed 8 bases and J 3 bases; nucleotides not matched to a gene: 7. The CDR3 extends over 13 amino acids. In DNA, the CDR3 is TGTGCCAGCTCGGGACAGCCGTTCTACGAGCAGTACTTC. The encoded protein is CASSGQPFYEQYF.

Comments on this clone: A much bigger clone sits one base away, suggesting this may be a read error. Other nucleotide sequences in the sample specify the same CDR3. The chain employs TRBV5-5 and TRBJ2-7, with 8 bases lining up with TRBD1. Germline CDR1 and CDR2: SGHKS and YYEKEE (reference sequence). V dropped 2 bases and J dropped 2; count of bases not matched to a gene: 0. This CDR3 comprises 13 residues. CDR3 protein: CASSLQGAYEQYF. The CDR3 DNA follows: TGTGCCAGCAGCTTACAGGGGGCCTACGAGCAGTACTTC.

The chain links TRBV29-1 to TRBJ1-1; D gene ambiguous. Germline V gene lookup returns CDR1 SQVTM and CDR2 ANQGSEA. The CDR3 is 10 residues long. With 4 bases removed from V and 8 bases from J, the gap between germline ends came to 8 bases. The DNA of the CDR3 is TGCAGCGTTGTGGGCCAGGAAGCTTTCTTT. Its protein product is CSVVGQEAFF.

The J gene is TRBJ1-1, the V gene TRBV18, with D hard to call. The CDR3 is 13 residues long. With 3 bases removed from V and 3 bases from J, the gap between germline ends came to 8 bases. Germline CDR1 KGHSH, CDR2 LQKENI. The DNA of the CDR3 is TGTGCCAGCTCACCTCCGGTGGACACTGAAGCTTTCTTT. Its translation: CASSPPVDTEAFF.

The chain employs TRBV18 and TRBJ2-1; TRBD1 matches at 8 bases. The V gene's germline CDR1 is KGHSH and CDR2 LQKENI. Trimming cost V 5 bases and J 3 bases; bases outside gene matches: 12. This CDR3 has 17 residues. The CDR3: CASSNNRQGPYYNEQFF. The CDR3 DNA sequence: TGTGCCAGCTCAAACAATCGACAGGGGCCATACTACAATGAGCAGTTCTTC.